The sample holds one count of the clone carrying this T cell receptor (beta chain). CDR1 is MNHEY and CDR2 is SMNVEV in the germline V gene (reference sequence). The CDR3 is made up of 12 amino acids. V was trimmed by 4 bases and J by 5 bases, leaving 5 bases between them. The record originates from a study of control samples from healthy donors and cancer patients. Clones were sequenced by immunoSEQ multiplex PCR, and TCRdb holds only the in-frame ones, with some missing. This table has around 18,000 clones, about 82% appearing once. The source material was PBMCs. The chain uses TRBV27 and TRBJ2-2; D uncertain. The clonotype originates from a woman in her 70s with colorectal cancer. CDR3 bases: TGTGCCAGCAGTTCACCGACCGGGGAGCTGTTTTTT. Amino acids: CASSSPTGELFF.